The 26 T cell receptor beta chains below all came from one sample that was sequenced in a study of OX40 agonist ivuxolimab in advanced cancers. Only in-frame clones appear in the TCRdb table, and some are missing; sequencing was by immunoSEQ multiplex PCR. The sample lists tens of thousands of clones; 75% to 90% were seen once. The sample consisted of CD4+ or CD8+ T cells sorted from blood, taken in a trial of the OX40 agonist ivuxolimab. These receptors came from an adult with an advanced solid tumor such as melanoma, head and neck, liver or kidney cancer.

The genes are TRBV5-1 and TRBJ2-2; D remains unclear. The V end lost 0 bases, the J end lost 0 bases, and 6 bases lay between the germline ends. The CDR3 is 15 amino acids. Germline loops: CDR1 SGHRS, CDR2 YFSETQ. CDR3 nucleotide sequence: TGCGCCAGCAGCTTGGAACATACGAACACCGGGGAGCTGTTTTTT. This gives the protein CASSLEHTNTGELFF.

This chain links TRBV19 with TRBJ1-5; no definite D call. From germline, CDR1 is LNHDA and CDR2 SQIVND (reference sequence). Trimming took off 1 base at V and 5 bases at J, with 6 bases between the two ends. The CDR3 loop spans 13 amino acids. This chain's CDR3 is CASSIGGDQPQHF. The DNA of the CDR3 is TGTGCCAGTAGTATAGGTGGGGATCAGCCCCAGCATTTT.

The CDR3 sequence: CASSQSPGRAEGSGANVLTF. The CDR3 DNA sequence: TGCGCCAGCAGCCAATCGCCAGGGAGAGCCGAAGGCTCTGGGGCCAACGTCCTGACTTTC. The chain recombines TRBV4-1 with TRBJ2-6, with D possibly called TRBD1 or TRBD2 (5 bases each). Per the germline V gene, CDR1 is MGHRA and CDR2 is YSYEKL. The V and J ends lost 2 bases and 0 bases respectively, with 20 bases between them. There are 20 residues in the CDR3.

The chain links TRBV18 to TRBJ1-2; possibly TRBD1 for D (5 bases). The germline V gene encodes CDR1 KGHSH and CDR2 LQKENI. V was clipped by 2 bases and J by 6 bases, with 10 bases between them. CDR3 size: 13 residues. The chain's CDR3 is CASSPSDRNGYTF. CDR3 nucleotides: TGTGCCAGCTCACCATCCGACAGAAATGGCTACACCTTC.

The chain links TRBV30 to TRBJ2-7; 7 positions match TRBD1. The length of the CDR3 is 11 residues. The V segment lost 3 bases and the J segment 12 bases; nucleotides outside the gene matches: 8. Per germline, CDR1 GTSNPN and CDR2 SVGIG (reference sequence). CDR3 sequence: CAWRTGTARYF. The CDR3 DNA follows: TGTGCCTGGAGAACCGGGACAGCAAGGTACTTC.

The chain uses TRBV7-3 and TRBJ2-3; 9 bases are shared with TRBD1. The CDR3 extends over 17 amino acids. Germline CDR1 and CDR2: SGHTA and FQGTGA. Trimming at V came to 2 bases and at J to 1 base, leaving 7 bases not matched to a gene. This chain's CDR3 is CASSLGTGRRGTDTQYF. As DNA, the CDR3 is TGTGCCAGCAGCTTAGGGACAGGGCGTCGTGGCACAGATACGCAGTATTTT.

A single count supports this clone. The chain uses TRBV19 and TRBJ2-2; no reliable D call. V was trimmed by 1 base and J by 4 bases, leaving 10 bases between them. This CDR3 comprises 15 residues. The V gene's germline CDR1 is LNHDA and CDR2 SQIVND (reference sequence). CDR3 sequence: CASSIVRTITGELFF. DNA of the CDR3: TGTGCCAGTAGTATAGTAAGAACTATCACCGGGGAGCTGTTTTTT.

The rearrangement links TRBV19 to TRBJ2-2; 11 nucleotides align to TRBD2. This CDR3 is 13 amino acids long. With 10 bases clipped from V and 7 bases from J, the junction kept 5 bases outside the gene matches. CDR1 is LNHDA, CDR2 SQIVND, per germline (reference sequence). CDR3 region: CATLAGVGGELFF. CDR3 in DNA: TGTGCCACACTAGCGGGAGTGGGCGGGGAGCTGTTTTTT.

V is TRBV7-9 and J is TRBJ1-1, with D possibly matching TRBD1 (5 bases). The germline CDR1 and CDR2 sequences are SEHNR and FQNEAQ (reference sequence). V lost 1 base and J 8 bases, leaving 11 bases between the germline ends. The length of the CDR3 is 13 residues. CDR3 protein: CASSLVQGREAFF. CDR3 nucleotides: TGTGCCAGCAGCTTAGTTCAGGGACGGGAAGCTTTCTTT.

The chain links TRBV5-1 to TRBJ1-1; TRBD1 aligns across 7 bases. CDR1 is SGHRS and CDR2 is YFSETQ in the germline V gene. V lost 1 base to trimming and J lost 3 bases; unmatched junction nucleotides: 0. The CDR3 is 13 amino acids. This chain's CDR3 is CASSLTGDTEAFF. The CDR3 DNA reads TGCGCCAGCAGCTTGACAGGGGACACTGAAGCTTTCTTT.

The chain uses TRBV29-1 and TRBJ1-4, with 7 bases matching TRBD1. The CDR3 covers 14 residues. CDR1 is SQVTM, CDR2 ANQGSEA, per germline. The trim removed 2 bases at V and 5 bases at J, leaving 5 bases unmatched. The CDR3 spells CSVELTGENEKLFF. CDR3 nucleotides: TGCAGCGTTGAACTAACAGGGGAGAATGAAAAACTGTTTTTT.

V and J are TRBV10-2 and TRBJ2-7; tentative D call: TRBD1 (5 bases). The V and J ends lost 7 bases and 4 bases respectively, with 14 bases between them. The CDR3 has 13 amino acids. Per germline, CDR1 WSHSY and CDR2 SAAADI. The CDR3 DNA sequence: TGCGCCAGCACACCCCAGGGTGGGTACGAGCAGTACTTC. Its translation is CASTPQGGYEQYF.

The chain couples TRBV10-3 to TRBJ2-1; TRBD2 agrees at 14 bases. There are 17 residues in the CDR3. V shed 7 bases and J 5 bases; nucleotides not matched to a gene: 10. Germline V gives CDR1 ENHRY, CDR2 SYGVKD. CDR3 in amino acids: CAINQGTSGRKNNEQFF. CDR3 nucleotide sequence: TGTGCCATCAACCAAGGGACTAGCGGGAGAAAGAACAATGAGCAGTTCTTC.

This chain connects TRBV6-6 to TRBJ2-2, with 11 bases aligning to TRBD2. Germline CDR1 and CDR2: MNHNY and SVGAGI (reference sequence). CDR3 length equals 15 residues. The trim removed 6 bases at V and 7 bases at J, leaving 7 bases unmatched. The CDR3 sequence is CASSLSGRGNGELFF. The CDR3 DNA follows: TGTGCCAGCAGCCTTAGCGGGAGGGGTAACGGGGAGCTGTTTTTT.

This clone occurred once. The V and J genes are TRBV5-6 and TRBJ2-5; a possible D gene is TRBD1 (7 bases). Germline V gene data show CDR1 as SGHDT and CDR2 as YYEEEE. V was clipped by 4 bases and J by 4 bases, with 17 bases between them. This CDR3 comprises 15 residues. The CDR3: CASSRRQGGVETQYF. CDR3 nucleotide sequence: TGTGCCAGCAGCCGCAGACAGGGAGGTGTAGAGACCCAGTACTTC.

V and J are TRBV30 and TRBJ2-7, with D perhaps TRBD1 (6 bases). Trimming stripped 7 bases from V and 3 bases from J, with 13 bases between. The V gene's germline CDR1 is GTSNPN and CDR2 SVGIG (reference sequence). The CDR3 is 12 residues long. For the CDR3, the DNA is TGTGCCTTCAGGGGCAGTCTCTACGAGCAGTACTTC. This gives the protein CAFRGSLYEQYF.

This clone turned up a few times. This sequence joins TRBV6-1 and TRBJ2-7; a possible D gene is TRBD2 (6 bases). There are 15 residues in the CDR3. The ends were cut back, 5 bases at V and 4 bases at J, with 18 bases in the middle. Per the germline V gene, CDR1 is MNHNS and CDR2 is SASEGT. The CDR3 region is CASSPGRRGTYEQYF. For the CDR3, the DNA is TGTGCCAGCAGTCCGGGACGGCGGGGAACTTACGAGCAGTACTTC.

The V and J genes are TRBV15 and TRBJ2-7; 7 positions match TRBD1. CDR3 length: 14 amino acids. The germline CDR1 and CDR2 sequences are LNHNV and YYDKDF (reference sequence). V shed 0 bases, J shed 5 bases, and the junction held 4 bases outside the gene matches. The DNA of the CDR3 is TGTGCCACCAGCAGAGAGAAGGGGGCCCACGAGCAGTACTTC. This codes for CATSREKGAHEQYF.

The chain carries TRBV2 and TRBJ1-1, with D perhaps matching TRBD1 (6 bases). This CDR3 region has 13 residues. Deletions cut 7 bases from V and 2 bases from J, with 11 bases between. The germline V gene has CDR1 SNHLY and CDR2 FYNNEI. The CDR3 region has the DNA TGTGCCAGCAAACAGGACAGCAACACTGAAGCTTTCTTT. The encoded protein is CASKQDSNTEAFF.

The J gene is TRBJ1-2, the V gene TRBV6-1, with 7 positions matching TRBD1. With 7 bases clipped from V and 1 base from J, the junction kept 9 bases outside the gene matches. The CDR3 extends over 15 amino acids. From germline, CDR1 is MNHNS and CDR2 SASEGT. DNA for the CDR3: TGTGCCAGCAATTCTAGGGGGCCCCTTAACTATGGCTACACCTTC. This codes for CASNSRGPLNYGYTF.

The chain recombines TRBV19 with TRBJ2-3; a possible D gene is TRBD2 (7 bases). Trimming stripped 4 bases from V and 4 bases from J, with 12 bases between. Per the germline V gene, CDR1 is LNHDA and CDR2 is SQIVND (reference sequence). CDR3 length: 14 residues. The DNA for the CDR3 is TGTGCCAGTAGTACCCGGGGGGCAGCAGATACGCAGTATTTT. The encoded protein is CASSTRGAADTQYF.

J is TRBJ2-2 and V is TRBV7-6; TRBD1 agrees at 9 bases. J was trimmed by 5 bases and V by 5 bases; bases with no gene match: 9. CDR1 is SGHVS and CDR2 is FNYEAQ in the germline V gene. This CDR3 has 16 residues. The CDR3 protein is CASSPTGGFGTGELFF. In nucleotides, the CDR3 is TGTGCCAGCAGCCCCACAGGGGGCTTTGGTACCGGGGAGCTGTTTTTT.

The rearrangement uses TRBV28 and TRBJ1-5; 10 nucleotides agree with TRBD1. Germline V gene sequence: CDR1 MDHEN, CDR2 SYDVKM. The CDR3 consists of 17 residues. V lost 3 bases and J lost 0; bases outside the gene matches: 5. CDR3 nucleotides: TGTGCCAGCAGTTTTTGGACAGGGGGAAATAGCAATCAGCCCCAGCATTTT. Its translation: CASSFWTGGNSNQPQHF. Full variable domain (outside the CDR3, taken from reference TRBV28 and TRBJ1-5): DVKVTQSSRYLVKRTGEKVFLECVQDMDHENMFWYRQDPGLGLRLIYFSYDVKMKEKGDIPEGYSVSREKKERFSLILESASTNQTSMYLCASSFWTGGNSNQPQHFGDGTRLSIL.

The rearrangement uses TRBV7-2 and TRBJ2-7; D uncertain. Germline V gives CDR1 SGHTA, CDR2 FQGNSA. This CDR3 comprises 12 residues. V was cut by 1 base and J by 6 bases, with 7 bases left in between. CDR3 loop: CASSLETREQYF. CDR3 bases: TGTGCCAGCAGCTTAGAAACTCGCGAGCAGTACTTC. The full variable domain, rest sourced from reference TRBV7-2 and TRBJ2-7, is GAGVSQSPSNKVTEKGKDVELRCDPISGHTALYWYRQSLGQGLEFLIYFQGNSAPDKSGLPSDRFSAERTGGSVSTLTIQRTQQEDSAVYLCASSLETREQYFGPGTRLTVT.

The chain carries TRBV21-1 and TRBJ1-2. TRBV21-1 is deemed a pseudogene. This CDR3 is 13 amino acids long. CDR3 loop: CATRWRYNYGYTF. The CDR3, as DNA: TGTGCCACCCGATGGAGGTATAACTATGGCTACACCTTC.

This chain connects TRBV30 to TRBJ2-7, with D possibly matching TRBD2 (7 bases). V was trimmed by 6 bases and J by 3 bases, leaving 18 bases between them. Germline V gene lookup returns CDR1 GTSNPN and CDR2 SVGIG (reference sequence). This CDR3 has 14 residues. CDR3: CACHRGALDYEQYF. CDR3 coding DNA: TGTGCCTGCCACCGGGGGGCCCTGGACTACGAGCAGTACTTC.